The clone carrying this TCR beta chain was seen a handful of times. Germline V gene sequence: CDR1 MDHEN, CDR2 SYDVKM. The V and J ends lost 2 bases and 2 bases, in that order; junction bases with no gene match: 16. The CDR3 runs to 20 residues. This specimen belongs to a study of response to subunit inactivated influenza vaccine. TCRdb reanalysed the RT-PCR reads using MiXCR and keeps one entry per CDR3 protein. The sample shows 150,000 to 200,000 distinct CDR3 sequences, less than 15% of them seen only once. The sample was also reused in another study, on T cells expressing NK-cell markers. From that study: It was by 5'RACE template switching with UMIs that TCR beta cDNA was made. Dominant NKG2C+ clonotypes accounted for roughly 1.0-7.5% of CD8+ T cells in about six donors.

This chain uses TRBV28 with TRBJ1-1; TRBD1 aligns across 11 bases. This receptor was taken from a man between 45 and 60 years old who received an inactivated influenza vaccine. Specimen: CD8+ T cells sorted from PBMCs, collected 11 to 12 days after vaccination. CDR3 nucleotides: TGTGCCAGCAGTTTAATTATTTCTAAGGGGACAGGGGGGGATAACACTGAAGCTTTCTTT. It specifies CASSLIISKGTGGDNTEAFF.